This TCR beta chain was found in a study of cytomegalovirus exposure and HLA in healthy donors (dated by TCRdb to the late 2010s). In the study overall: An earlier analysis of approximately 640 of the donors reported 250 to 350 Gb of sequence data and around 110 million unique TCR beta sequences from roughly 200 million T cells. The study was designed to test whether signatures of past pathogen exposure could be identified by cataloging public T cell receptors. In an earlier analysis of 587 of the donors, high-throughput TCR beta sequencing was used to judge whether each TCR beta V gene segment behaved as functional or pseudogenic. A separate validation cohort of 100 to 150 different subjects was used in addition to the approximately 700-subject first cohort. An early release that covered about 600 HLA-typed donors contained approximately 300 gigabases of sequencing data and tens of millions of unique TCR sequences. Rather than drawing on any new phenotypic data, the later analysis identified candidate immune exposures from TCR beta sequences and the way those sequences occurred across donors. In a later analysis, previously published TCR beta repertoires from more than 500 donors were re-analyzed and high-resolution HLA genotyping was added so that TCR occurrence patterns could be studied. Across approximately 400 genotyped donors of the cohort, an average of roughly 230,000 unique TCR beta nucleotide sequences per donor were sequenced, and 15% to 20% of those sequences were non-productive. Typing coverage differed by locus: A, B, C, DRB1 and DQB1 were typed in roughly 629-630 donors, DQA1 in 500 to 550, DPA1 in some 600, and DPB1 in 450 to 480. Of the roughly 400 genotyped donors, 75% to 85% were placed in the genetic ancestry cluster associated with self-reported Caucasian donors. All discovery cohort repertoires had been generated using a single sequencing platform. Alongside the repertoire data, information on donor age, sex, ethnicity and CMV serostatus was compiled. HLA typing included class I and class II loci at four-digit resolution. The study used immunosequencing to profile the T cell repertoires of approximately 630 subjects and linked those repertoires to cytomegalovirus serostatus. In a later genetic analysis, genome-wide SNP genotypes for about three fifths of the roughly 670 donors were used, and that subset was treated as a discovery cohort. Several DR-DQ haplotypes were treated as single units for association and clustering because of strong linkage in the cohort. High-throughput TCR immunosequencing, statistical association of individual TCRs with disease status, and machine learning were combined to predict cytomegalovirus infection status. The paper's findings and limits, for the study overall: A group of highly shared sequence variants was considered likely to be a technical artifact of the sequencing pipeline. A total of about 180 TCR beta chains were listed by the study as associated with cytomegalovirus. The presence/absence analyses assumed that sequencing depth was roughly uniform across donors, and that assumption may not be true. According to a later genetic analysis, donors in an Asian-associated ancestry cluster had fewer N-insertions in productive TCRs than the roughly 660-donor mean. Across donors, most TCR sequences were observed very rarely, whereas some public TCRs were present in many individuals. The authors suggested that the approach could potentially be extended to other disease states and immunological phenotypes. In an earlier analysis of over 550 of the donors, most TCR beta V segments were observed in productive rearrangements about 87% or about 30% of the time, broadly matching IMGT annotations. Most CMV-associated TCR beta chains appeared to be HLA-restricted in a later analysis, and the HLA associations seemed to be driven largely by CMV exposure. The only immune exposure information available for the cohort was CMV serostatus. In a later analysis, several top co-occurrence clusters were reported to appear linked to parvovirus B19, influenza, CMV and Epstein-Barr virus. The 87-base-pair reads could not distinguish some IMGT-functional V segments, including TRBV6-2 and TRBV6-3, so those segments were excluded. A few of the identified cytomegalovirus-associated TCR beta chains were confirmed in vitro to be specific for cytomegalovirus antigens. A further reported finding was that TCR beta sequences accurately predicted the HLA-A and HLA-B alleles for most subjects in the first cohort. Specific HLA alleles were associated with 15,000 to 20,000 TCR beta sequences at a false discovery rate of 0.05 in a later analysis. This cohort had only TCR beta chains sequenced, and the lack of alpha or paired-chain data limited which features could be detected. A later analysis found that HLA-associated TCR beta chains were more clonally expanded and had lower generation probabilities than equally common non-associated chains. The classifier was reported to diagnose cytomegalovirus status with high specificity and sensitivity in both the original cohort and the validation cohort. HLA typing was unavailable for some donors at each locus, so association tests used only the typed subset. According to a later analysis, TCR association rates differed among HLA loci, with DRB1 alleles showing the most associated TCRs and HLA-C alleles showing the fewest. An association between a missense DCLRE1C variant and V-gene and J-gene trimming of TCR beta chains was found in a later genetic analysis and replicated in an independent cohort. Some 15 rarely observed V segments, including chromosome 9 orphons, were excluded from the earlier analysis of a few hundred of the donors because counts were too low. Linkage disequilibrium might explain the correlated functional status among segregating V segments, but an unknown experimental factor could not be ruled out. When HLA alleles, especially DR and DQ, strongly co-occurred, TCR associations were difficult to assign to individual alleles.

V is reduced by 0 bases and J by 8 bases, leaving a spacing of 13 bases between them. There are 14 amino acids in the CDR3, from cysteine to phenylalanine inclusive. Just the 42-base CDR3 DNA is kept, in frame starting at base 1. The CDR1 and CDR2 encoded by the germline V gene are KGHSH and LQKENI. This clone was observed a single time. The antigen this receptor binds is unknown. Base qualities are missing; no much larger clone stands one base away. The cohort comprised hundreds of healthy bone marrow donors. Cohort members were all nominally healthy when sampled, although unrecorded immune exposures were likely present. The donor was CMV seropositive and belonged to the group of 250 to 300 seropositive cohort members. A peripheral blood sample was collected from each donor, and TCR beta sequencing was performed on peripheral blood mononuclear cells. Genomic DNA was extracted from the blood cell samples with the Qiagen DNeasy Blood Extraction Kit.

Library preparation was by the immunoSEQ multiplex PCR assay. A mixture of 60 forward primers for TCR Vbeta segments and 13 reverse primers for TCR Jbeta segments was used in the multiplex PCR. Amplification of the CDR3 region of rearranged TCR beta genes was performed with a multiplex PCR assay on genomic DNA. Amplified TCR beta libraries were sequenced as 87-base-pair reads on the Illumina HiSeq System. The original pipeline was this. A later analysis tallied approximately 87 million unique TCR beta chains across the 666 repertoires, and some 10 million of those chains were shared by two or more donors. Raw reads were error-corrected and collapsed into unique sequences with a nearest-neighbor algorithm that merged closely related sequences to remove PCR and sequencing errors. To assign V, D and J gene segments, CDR3 sequences were aligned to IMGT reference sequences. For a sequence to be retained, at least a six-nucleotide match to both a V gene segment and a J gene segment was required. Rearrangements were classified as productive when the CDR3 lacked stop codons and remained in frame with V and J, and all other rearrangements were classified as non-productive. CDR3 was defined according to IMGT convention as the region running from the second conserved V-encoded cysteine to the conserved J-encoded phenylalanine. The earlier analysis of about 590 of the donors excluded sequences that lacked an unambiguous match to a single V gene segment. An earlier analysis of a few hundred of the donors called V segments functional above 56.7% productive rearrangements and segregating when the between-donor standard deviation exceeded 5%. A statistical classification framework was built for diagnosing cytomegalovirus status from the catalog of TCR beta chain sequences. In a later analysis, V and J genes were assigned by comparing TCR nucleotide sequences against IMGT/GENE-DB human TR gene sequences. Using the TCRdist pipeline, a later analysis assigned CDR3 sequences along with most-parsimonious VDJ recombination scenarios. A later analysis defined each TCR beta chain by its CDR3 amino acid sequence plus V-gene family, and excluded reads lacking a unique V-gene family. To address suspected cross-contamination and a sequencing artifact, a later analysis removed 450 to 700 highly shared, low-generation-probability nucleotide sequences. In a later analysis, a clonal expansion index was calculated for each public chain from normalized within-repertoire ranks of inferred template counts. In a later analysis, generation probabilities were computed with a VDJ recombination model fitted to out-of-frame rearrangements, and the resulting probabilities were checked against IGoR. A later analysis scored TCR-TCR, TCR-HLA and TCR-CMV co-occurrence with hypergeometric tests, applying a repertoire-size bias correction to TCR pairs. A later analysis estimated false discovery rates by permuting HLA or CMV assignments 20 times. In a later analysis, co-occurring TCRs were grouped with DBSCAN, and TCRdist sequence similarity was added when clustering was performed within HLA-allele-positive subsets. Co-occurrence clustering excluded repertoires with fewer than 30,000 or more than 120,000 public chains, plus five with anomalous nucleotide sharing. This immuneACCESS table, as held by TCRdb, lists in-frame sequences with V and J called but not all clones. Of the missing ones, under half trace to an unresolved V gene in checked studies; the others have no known cause. V, J and clone size are taken as reported in that table, and D and trimming were inferred from the DNA itself. The sample profile shows some 190,000 clones; roughly 73% of them were found once. The ten largest clones add up to over 2% of the sample.

This receptor chain uses TRBV18 and TRBJ1-2; no D gene can be assigned with confidence. The sequence was collected from a woman aged 25 to 39 in good health and CMV-seropositive. The sequenced material came from PBMCs. The CDR3 sequence is CASSPPGEAGGYTF. The bases read TGTGCCAGCTCACCACCCGGGGAGGCTGGGGGCTACACCTTC.